This passage covers 32 T cell receptor beta chains from one sample sequenced in a study of blood T cell repertoires in COVID-19. TCRdb's table, derived via immunoSEQ multiplex PCR, lists solely in-frame clones and lacks some. The table lists approximately 140,000 clones, 84% of them singletons. The sequencing input was peripheral blood. These receptors were obtained from a man aged 25 to 45 with COVID-19, enrolled during active disease.

The chain links TRBV9 to TRBJ2-3, with TRBD2 matching 10 bases. Germline values: CDR1 SGDLS, CDR2 YYNGEE. The V segment lost 0 bases and the J segment 5 bases; nucleotides outside the gene matches: 6. CDR3 size: 16 residues. The DNA for the CDR3 is TGTGCCAGCAGCGTAGGCCTAGCGGGAGCAGGAGATACGCAGTATTTT. Translated: CASSVGLAGAGDTQYF.

CDR3 amino acids: CASSSGGISNQPQHF. Here the CDR3 DNA reads TGTGCCAGCAGTTCAGGGGGCATTAGCAATCAGCCCCAGCATTTT. The gene calls are TRBV28 and TRBJ1-5, with 8 bases identical to TRBD1. After removal of 4 bases from V and 0 bases from J, the junction contained 2 bases not matched to a gene. Germline V gives CDR1 MDHEN, CDR2 SYDVKM. The CDR3 consists of 15 residues.

The chain has TRBV11-2 and TRBJ2-3; D is undetermined. This CDR3 is built from 17 residues. Trimming shortened V by 2 bases and J by 3 bases, and 18 bases separated the two germline ends. The germline V gene encodes CDR1 SGHAT and CDR2 FQNNGV. CDR3 region: CASSLPRVPRSTDTQYF. CDR3 nucleotides: TGTGCCAGCAGCTTACCCCGGGTCCCCCGTAGTACAGATACGCAGTATTTT.

V usage is TRBV2 and J usage is TRBJ1-1, with D hard to call. The germline V gene encodes CDR1 SNHLY and CDR2 FYNNEI. Trimming removed 2 bases at V and 0 bases at J, with 4 bases between. This CDR3 is 13 amino acids long. The chain's CDR3 is CASSEQLNTEAFF. CDR3 in DNA: TGTGCCAGCAGTGAACAGTTGAACACTGAAGCTTTCTTT. Supplemented by reference TRBV2 and TRBJ1-1, the full variable domain reads EPEVTQTPSHQVTQMGQEVILRCVPISNHLYFYWYRQILGQKVEFLVSFYNNEISEKSEIFDDQFSVERPDGSNFTLKIRSTKLEDSAMYFCASSEQLNTEAFFGQGTRLTVV.

This clone was observed a handful of times. The chain joins TRBV27 to TRBJ2-2; maybe TRBD2 (6 bases). V lost 5 bases and J 4 bases, leaving 14 bases between the germline ends. This CDR3 region has 15 residues. The germline gives CDR1 MNHEY, CDR2 SMNVEV (reference sequence). The CDR3 protein is CASSRTIRGTGELFF. The CDR3 DNA is TGTGCCAGCAGTCGGACTATACGAGGCACCGGGGAGCTGTTTTTT.

V and J are TRBV11-3 and TRBJ2-1, with a possible D match to TRBD1 (6 bases). Germline V gene sequence: CDR1 SGHNT, CDR2 YENEEA. V was shortened by 1 base and J by 0 bases, with 19 bases between the two germline ends. This CDR3 has 19 amino acids. CDR3 amino acids: CASSLGGRVGGSSYNEQFF. CDR3 in DNA: TGTGCCAGCAGCTTAGGGGGGCGGGTCGGAGGCAGCTCCTACAATGAGCAGTTCTTC.

This rearrangement joins TRBV27 to TRBJ2-3, with D perhaps TRBD1 (5 bases). V lost 3 bases, J lost 2 bases, and 21 bases lay in between. CDR3 size: 18 residues. Germline CDR1 is MNHEY and CDR2 is SMNVEV (reference sequence). CDR3 DNA: TGTGCCAGCAGTTTGGTCCCGGATTACAGGAGATTCACAGATACGCAGTATTTT. It encodes CASSLVPDYRRFTDTQYF.

This clone was observed a single time. The V call is TRBV27, the J call TRBJ2-7, with 10 bases lining up with TRBD1. Germline assignment: CDR1 MNHEY and CDR2 SMNVEV (reference sequence). This CDR3 is 13 amino acids long. The V segment lost 7 bases and the J segment 7 bases; nucleotides outside the gene matches: 7. The CDR3 DNA reads TGTGCCAGCACCCGACAGGGGGCGGGTGAGCAGTACTTC. Protein: CASTRQGAGEQYF.

The rearrangement links TRBV5-4 to TRBJ2-3; 11 positions agree with TRBD2. The CDR3 has 14 amino acids. CDR1 and CDR2 from the germline V gene are SGHNT and YYREEE (reference sequence). V lost 5 bases, J lost 5 bases, and 4 bases stayed unmatched. The CDR3 region is CASRTGTSGDTQYF. CDR3 nucleotide sequence: TGTGCCAGCAGGACCGGGACTAGCGGAGATACGCAGTATTTT.

The CDR3 sequence: CASRLTGMTLAPLHF. Here the CDR3 DNA reads TGCGCCAGCAGACTGACAGGAATGACCTTGGCACCCCTCCACTTT. V and J are TRBV4-1 and TRBJ1-6; D perhaps matches TRBD1 (6 bases). The V gene lost 6 bases and the J gene lost 11 bases, with 20 bases spanning the gap. Germline V CDR1 and CDR2: MGHRA, YSYEKL. This CDR3 is built from 15 residues.

The V call is TRBV19, the J call TRBJ2-7, with TRBD2 matching 12 bases. CDR1 and CDR2 from the germline V gene are LNHDA and SQIVND (reference sequence). CDR3 length equals 15 residues. V lost 4 bases to trimming and J lost 8 bases; unmatched junction nucleotides: 9. This CDR3 is CASSTLAGGIEKQYF. In nucleotides, the CDR3 is TGTGCCAGTAGTACCCTAGCGGGAGGGATCGAGAAGCAGTACTTC.

V usage is TRBV6-5 and J usage is TRBJ2-7; TRBD1 agrees at 8 bases. Trimming cost V 6 bases and J 0 bases; bases outside gene matches: 7. Germline CDR1 is MNHEY and CDR2 is SVGAGI. The CDR3 is made up of 15 amino acids. This CDR3 is CASSQDRGSSYEQYF. For the CDR3, the DNA is TGTGCCAGCAGCCAAGACAGGGGTAGCTCCTACGAGCAGTACTTC.

This chain uses TRBV28 with TRBJ2-1, with unresolved D. The CDR3 is 12 residues long. V lost 3 bases and J 6 bases, leaving 6 bases between the germline ends. Germline loops: CDR1 MDHEN, CDR2 SYDVKM. The CDR3 DNA reads TGTGCCAGCAGTTTGGGCCTCAATGAGCAGTTCTTC. Translation gives CASSLGLNEQFF.

As regards this clone: Other DNA sequences from this sample encode an identical CDR3 as well. The rearrangement joins TRBV5-4 to TRBJ2-3; 13 bases map to TRBD2. CDR1 is SGHNT and CDR2 is YYREEE in the germline V gene (reference sequence). V was clipped by 4 bases and J by 3 bases; unmatched bases: 5. The CDR3 length is 16 residues. In nucleotides, the CDR3 is TGTGCCAGCAGCCTGAGGACTAGCGGGAGAACAGATACGCAGTATTTT. Protein sequence: CASSLRTSGRTDTQYF.

This chain connects TRBV9 to TRBJ2-1; 10 bases agree with TRBD2. V dropped 2 bases and J dropped 7; count of bases not matched to a gene: 3. Germline V gene data show CDR1 as SGDLS and CDR2 as YYNGEE. The CDR3 totals 14 residues. CDR3 protein: CASSVLAGVNEQFF. The CDR3 nucleotides are TGTGCCAGCAGCGTGCTAGCGGGAGTGAATGAGCAGTTCTTC.

V is TRBV19 and J is TRBJ2-7, with no clear D. The length of the CDR3 is 15 residues. The V gene lost 3 bases and the J gene lost 0 bases, with 12 bases spanning the gap. Germline V gene lookup returns CDR1 LNHDA and CDR2 SQIVND (reference sequence). The CDR3 DNA reads as TGTGCCAGTAGTATCTTCAGGTCCAGCTCCTACGAGCAGTACTTC. Translation: CASSIFRSSSYEQYF.

V and J are TRBV5-1 and TRBJ1-2, with D unclear. This CDR3 comprises 13 residues. Germline V gives CDR1 SGHRS, CDR2 YFSETQ. V was clipped by 4 bases and J by 8 bases, with 15 bases between them. The CDR3 region is CASSASGSEGYTF. CDR3 DNA sequence: TGCGCCAGCAGCGCGAGCGGGTCGGAAGGCTACACCTTC.

V and J are TRBV27 and TRBJ1-2; perhaps TRBD1 as D (6 bases). Germline CDR1 and CDR2: MNHEY and SMNVEV (reference sequence). There are 13 residues in the CDR3. V was cut by 4 bases and J by 4 bases, with 10 bases left in between. This CDR3 reads CASSSTGIYGYTF. CDR3 nucleotides: TGTGCCAGCAGTTCTACAGGGATCTATGGCTACACCTTC.

The CDR3 here is CASSLSSLGGDTQYF. The CDR3 coding sequence is TGTGCCAGCAGCTTGTCTTCGTTAGGGGGAGATACGCAGTATTTT. The chain combines TRBV5-6 with TRBJ2-3, with a possible D match to TRBD1 (6 bases). The V and J ends lost 1 base and 5 bases respectively, with 14 bases between them. Germline-derived CDR1 and CDR2 are SGHDT and YYEEEE. This CDR3 is built from 15 residues.

V is TRBV30 and J is TRBJ2-2, with a weak D call TRBD1 (5 bases). CDR3 size: 15 residues. V shed 2 bases and J shed 5 bases, with 15 bases lying between them. From germline, CDR1 is GTSNPN and CDR2 SVGIG (reference sequence). The CDR3 loop is CAWSPLAGNTGELFF. The CDR3 coding sequence is TGTGCCTGGAGTCCCTTGGCAGGGAATACCGGGGAGCTGTTTTTT.

The DNA for the CDR3 is TGCGCCAGCAGCTCGAGCTACTCCACCGGGGAGCTGTTTTTT. It yields the protein CASSSSYSTGELFF. J is TRBJ2-2 and V is TRBV4-3; D gene ambiguous. The germline CDR1 and CDR2 sequences are LGHNA and YSLEER. This CDR3 contains 14 residues. V was pared by 5 bases and J by 4 bases, with 11 bases between.

This chain joins TRBV6-5 and TRBJ2-1; D is possibly TRBD2 (5 bases). In germline, CDR1 is MNHEY, CDR2 SVGAGI. The CDR3 is 15 residues long. The V end was cut by 7 bases, the J end by 5 bases, with 18 bases between. CDR3 sequence reads: CASNPGLPGNNEQFF. The CDR3 DNA is TGTGCCAGCAACCCGGGGTTACCGGGGAACAATGAGCAGTTCTTC.

The rearrangement links TRBV18 to TRBJ1-1; tentative D call: TRBD1 (5 bases). There are 16 residues in the CDR3. Trimming left V 5 bases short and J 0 bases short, with 16 bases between. Germline V gives CDR1 KGHSH, CDR2 LQKENI. The CDR3 region has the DNA TGTGCCAGCTCAAACCTGGGGGGGGGAGTGAACACTGAAGCTTTCTTT. Translating gives CASSNLGGGVNTEAFF.

This clone was seen only a few times. The gene calls are TRBV15 and TRBJ2-7; D might be TRBD2 (6 bases). The CDR3 loop spans 16 amino acids. V gave up 0 bases and J gave up 0 bases, with 12 bases separating them. Looked up from germline, CDR1 is LNHNV and CDR2 is YYDKDF (reference sequence). This chain's CDR3 is CATSRESIADSYEQYF. The CDR3 DNA sequence: TGTGCCACCAGCAGAGAATCGATAGCGGACTCCTACGAGCAGTACTTC.

This chain links TRBV7-9 with TRBJ2-7; a weak D match, TRBD2 (5 bases). The germline gives CDR1 SEHNR, CDR2 FQNEAQ (reference sequence). The CDR3 runs to 15 residues. V was pared by 6 bases and J by 0 bases, with 15 bases between. The chain's CDR3 is CASRPQEVSSYEQYF. The CDR3, as DNA: TGTGCCAGCAGACCCCAGGAGGTGAGCTCCTACGAGCAGTACTTC. Full variable domain (remainder filled in from reference TRBV7-9 and TRBJ2-7): DTGVSQNPRHKITKRGQNVTFRCDPISEHNRLYWYRQTLGQGPEFLTYFQNEAQLEKSRLLSDRFSAERPKGSFSTLEIQRTEQGDSAMYLCASRPQEVSSYEQYFGPGTRLTVT.

The gene calls are TRBV6-4 and TRBJ2-2; D not resolved. The CDR3 extends over 14 amino acids. Germline CDR1 and CDR2: MRHNA and SNTAGT. The V gene lost 7 bases and the J gene lost 3 bases, with 12 bases spanning the gap. The CDR3 DNA reads as TGTGCCAGCACTCTGACTCATCACACCGGGGAGCTGTTTTTT. Translation: CASTLTHHTGELFF.

V and J are TRBV28 and TRBJ1-2, with 8 nucleotides matching TRBD1. The CDR3 runs to 14 residues. V lost 2 bases, J lost 2 bases, and 1 base stayed unmatched. CDR1 MDHEN and CDR2 SYDVKM come from the germline V gene. The DNA of the CDR3 is TGTGCCAGCAGTTTACGACAGGGGAACTATGGCTACACCTTC. The encoded protein is CASSLRQGNYGYTF.

This clone was detected once. The chain recombines TRBV6-5 with TRBJ2-1, with 7 bases matching TRBD1. The CDR3 loop spans 14 amino acids. The V segment lost 5 bases and the J segment 4 bases; nucleotides outside the gene matches: 5. Germline V gives CDR1 MNHEY, CDR2 SVGAGI. CDR3 coding DNA: TGTGCCAGCAGTCAAAGGACAGGTTACAATGAGCAGTTCTTC. Translating it yields CASSQRTGYNEQFF.

This chain uses TRBV30 with TRBJ2-6, with D possibly being TRBD2 (6 bases). Germline V lookup: CDR1 GTSNPN, CDR2 SVGIG (reference sequence). V shed 5 bases and J shed 8 bases, with 19 bases lying between them. The CDR3 has 15 residues. The CDR3 DNA reads TGTGCCTGGGGTACGTGGGGCGCGGGGACCAACGTCCTGACTTTC. The encoded protein is CAWGTWGAGTNVLTF. The entire variable domain, with the rest obtained from reference TRBV30 and TRBJ2-6, is as follows: SQTIHQWPATLVQPVGSPLSLECTVEGTSNPNLYWYRQAAGRGLQLLFYSVGIGQISSEVPQNLSASRPQDRQFILSSKKLLLSDSGFYLCAWGTWGAGTNVLTFGAGSRLTVL.

The chain employs TRBV30 and TRBJ2-7, with TRBD2 as a possible D gene (5 bases). The CDR3 covers 12 residues. The V end was cut by 3 bases, the J end by 7 bases, with 13 bases between. Germline V gene sequence: CDR1 GTSNPN, CDR2 SVGIG (reference sequence). The CDR3 nucleotides are TGTGCCTGGAGCCACCCCCCGGGAGAGCAGTACTTC. This codes for CAWSHPPGEQYF. The whole variable domain, remainder taken from reference TRBV30 and TRBJ2-7, is SQTIHQWPATLVQPVGSPLSLECTVEGTSNPNLYWYRQAAGRGLQLLFYSVGIGQISSEVPQNLSASRPQDRQFILSSKKLLLSDSGFYLCAWSHPPGEQYFGPGTRLTVT.

This clone showed up just a few times. Different DNA sequences within this sample yield the same CDR3. The chain employs TRBV28 and TRBJ1-2; 7 positions match TRBD1. This CDR3 has 12 amino acids. With 4 bases clipped from V and 6 bases from J, the junction kept 2 bases outside the gene matches. From germline, CDR1 is MDHEN and CDR2 SYDVKM. The CDR3 DNA follows: TGTGCCAGCAGTTCACAGGGGAATGGCTACACCTTC. The encoded protein is CASSSQGNGYTF.

The chain combines TRBV19 with TRBJ2-1; D unclear. V lost 6 bases to trimming and J lost 4 bases, with 7 bases between them. Germline-derived CDR1 and CDR2 are LNHDA and SQIVND (reference sequence). The CDR3 extends over 12 amino acids. CDR3: CASSPRYNEQFF. CDR3 DNA sequence: TGTGCCAGTAGCCCTAGATACAATGAGCAGTTCTTC.